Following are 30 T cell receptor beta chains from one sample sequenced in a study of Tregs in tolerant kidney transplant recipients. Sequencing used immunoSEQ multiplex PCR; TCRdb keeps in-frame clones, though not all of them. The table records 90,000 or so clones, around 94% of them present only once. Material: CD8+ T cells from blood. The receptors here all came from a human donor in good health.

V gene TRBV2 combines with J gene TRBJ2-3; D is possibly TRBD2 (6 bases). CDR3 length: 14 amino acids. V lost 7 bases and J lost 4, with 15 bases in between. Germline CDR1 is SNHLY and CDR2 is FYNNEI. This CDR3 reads CASTSGPAPDTQYF. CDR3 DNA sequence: TGTGCCAGCACAAGCGGGCCGGCACCAGATACGCAGTATTTT.

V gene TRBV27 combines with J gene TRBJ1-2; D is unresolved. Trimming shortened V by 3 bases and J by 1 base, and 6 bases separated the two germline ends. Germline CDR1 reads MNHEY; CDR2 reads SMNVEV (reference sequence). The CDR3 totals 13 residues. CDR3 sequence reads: CASSFHLNYGYTF. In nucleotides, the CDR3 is TGTGCCAGCAGTTTCCATCTTAACTATGGCTACACCTTC.

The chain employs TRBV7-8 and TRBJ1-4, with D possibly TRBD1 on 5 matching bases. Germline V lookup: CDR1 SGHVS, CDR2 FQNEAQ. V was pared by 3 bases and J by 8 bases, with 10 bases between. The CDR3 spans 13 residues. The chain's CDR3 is CASSLRGREKLFF. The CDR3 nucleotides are TGTGCCAGCAGCTTGAGGGGTAGGGAAAAACTGTTTTTT.

The CDR3 DNA reads as TGTGCCAGTAGTATCTGGGGGGGCCAATACAATGAGCAGTTCTTC. It codes for CASSIWGGQYNEQFF. The rearrangement uses TRBV19 and TRBJ2-1; a possible D gene is TRBD2 (7 bases). CDR3 length equals 15 residues. V lost 3 bases to trimming and J lost 4 bases, with 13 bases between them. Germline V CDR1 and CDR2: LNHDA, SQIVND (reference sequence). The full variable domain, with the rest looked up from reference TRBV19 and TRBJ2-1, is DGGITQSPKYLFRKEGQNVTLSCEQNLNHDAMYWYRQDPGQGLRLIYYSQIVNDFQKGDIAEGYSVSREKKESFPLTVTSAQKNPTAFYLCASSIWGGQYNEQFFGPGTRLTVL.

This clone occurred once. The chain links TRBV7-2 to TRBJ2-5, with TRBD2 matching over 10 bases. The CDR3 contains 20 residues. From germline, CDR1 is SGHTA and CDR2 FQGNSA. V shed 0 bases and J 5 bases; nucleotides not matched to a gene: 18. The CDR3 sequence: CASSLAGASGSSIIWETQYF. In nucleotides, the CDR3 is TGTGCCAGCAGCTTAGCGGGGGCTAGCGGGAGTTCAATAATATGGGAGACCCAGTACTTC.

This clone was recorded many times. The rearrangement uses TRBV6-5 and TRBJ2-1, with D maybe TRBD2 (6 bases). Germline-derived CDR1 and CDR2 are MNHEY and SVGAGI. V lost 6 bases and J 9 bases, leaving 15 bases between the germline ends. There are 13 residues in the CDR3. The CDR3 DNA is TGTGCCAGCAGCCCCCTAACGCGGGGTGAGCAGTTCTTC. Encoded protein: CASSPLTRGEQFF.

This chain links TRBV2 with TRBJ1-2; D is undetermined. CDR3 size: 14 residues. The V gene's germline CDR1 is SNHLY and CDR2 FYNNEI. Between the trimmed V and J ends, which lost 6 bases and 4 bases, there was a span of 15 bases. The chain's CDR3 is CASSTGTLFYGYTF. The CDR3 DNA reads TGTGCCAGCAGCACGGGAACATTATTCTATGGCTACACCTTC.

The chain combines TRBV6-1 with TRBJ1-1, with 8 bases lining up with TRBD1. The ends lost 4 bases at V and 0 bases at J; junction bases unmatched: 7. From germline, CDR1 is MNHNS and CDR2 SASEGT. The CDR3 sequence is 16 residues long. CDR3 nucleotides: TGTGCCAGCAGTGCTTCGACAGGGGAGGTGAACACTGAAGCTTTCTTT. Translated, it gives CASSASTGEVNTEAFF.

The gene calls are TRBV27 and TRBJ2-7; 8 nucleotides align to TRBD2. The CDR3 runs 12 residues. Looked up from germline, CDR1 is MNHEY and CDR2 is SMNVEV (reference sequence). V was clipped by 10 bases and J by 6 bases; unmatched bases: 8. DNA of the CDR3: TGTGCCACCAAAAGCGGGAGCCTCGAGCAGTACTTC. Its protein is CATKSGSLEQYF.

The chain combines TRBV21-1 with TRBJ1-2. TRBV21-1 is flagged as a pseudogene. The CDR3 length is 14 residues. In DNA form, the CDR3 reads TGTGCCAGCAGCAAAGGGGGGGGCCCCTATGGCTACACCTTC. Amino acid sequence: CASSKGGGPYGYTF.

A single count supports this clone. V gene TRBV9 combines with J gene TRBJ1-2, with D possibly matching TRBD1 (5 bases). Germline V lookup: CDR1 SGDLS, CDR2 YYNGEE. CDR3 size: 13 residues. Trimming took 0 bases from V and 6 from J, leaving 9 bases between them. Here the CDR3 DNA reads TGTGCCAGCAGCGTAGGAAGGACAAATGGCTACACCTTC. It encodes CASSVGRTNGYTF.

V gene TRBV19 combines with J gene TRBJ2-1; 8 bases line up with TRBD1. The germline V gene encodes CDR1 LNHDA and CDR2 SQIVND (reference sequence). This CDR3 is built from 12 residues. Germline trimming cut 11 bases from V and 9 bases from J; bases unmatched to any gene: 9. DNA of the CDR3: TGTGCCTCGAACCGACAGGGGATTGAGCAGTTCTTC. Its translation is CASNRQGIEQFF.

The CDR3 DNA is TGCGCCAGCAGCCAAGTTGGGGGGGGCGATGGCTACACCTTC. Amino acid sequence: CASSQVGGGDGYTF. The chain uses TRBV4-1 and TRBJ1-2; D is perhaps TRBD1 (6 bases). The CDR3 runs to 14 residues. V dropped 1 base and J dropped 6 bases, with 12 bases sitting between them. Per germline, CDR1 MGHRA and CDR2 YSYEKL.

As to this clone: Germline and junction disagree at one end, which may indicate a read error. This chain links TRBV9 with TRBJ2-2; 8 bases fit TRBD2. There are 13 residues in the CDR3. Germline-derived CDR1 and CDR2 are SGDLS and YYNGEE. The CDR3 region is CASSVAWRGEMFF. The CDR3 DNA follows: TGTGCCAGCAGCGTAGCCTGGCGGGGGGAGATGTTTTTT. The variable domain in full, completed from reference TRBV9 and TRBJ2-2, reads DSGVTQTPKHLITATGQRVTLRCSPRSGDLSVYWYQQSLDQGLQFLIQYYNGEERAKGNILERFSAQQFPDLHSELNLSSLELGDSALYFCASSVAWRGEMFFGEGSRLTVL.

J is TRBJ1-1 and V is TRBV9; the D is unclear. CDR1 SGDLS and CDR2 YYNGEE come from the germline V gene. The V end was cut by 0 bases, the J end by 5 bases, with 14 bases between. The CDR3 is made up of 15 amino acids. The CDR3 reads CASSVGVRENTEAFF. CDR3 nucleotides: TGTGCCAGCAGCGTAGGGGTTCGGGAGAATACTGAAGCTTTCTTT.

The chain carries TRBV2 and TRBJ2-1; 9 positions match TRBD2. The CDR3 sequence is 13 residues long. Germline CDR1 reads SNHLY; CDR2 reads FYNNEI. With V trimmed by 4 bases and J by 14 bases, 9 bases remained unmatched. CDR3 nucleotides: TGTGCCAGCAGTGTCCCTAGCGGGGCGGTAGAGTTCTTC. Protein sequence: CASSVPSGAVEFF.

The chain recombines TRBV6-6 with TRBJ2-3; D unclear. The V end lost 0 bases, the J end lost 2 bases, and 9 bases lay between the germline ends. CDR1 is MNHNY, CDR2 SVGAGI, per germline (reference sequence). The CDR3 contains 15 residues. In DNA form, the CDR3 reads TGTGCCAGCAGTTACTCCTCCCCGACCACAGATACGCAGTATTTT. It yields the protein CASSYSSPTTDTQYF.

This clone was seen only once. In DNA form, the CDR3 reads TGTGCCATCAGTGAGTCTGGGGGGCGCGCTACGGACACTGAAGCTTTCTTT. It encodes CAISESGGRATDTEAFF. J is TRBJ1-1 and V is TRBV10-3; maybe TRBD1 (6 bases). V was trimmed by 0 bases and J by 3 bases, leaving 17 bases between them. The CDR3 spans 17 residues. CDR1 and CDR2 from the germline V gene are ENHRY and SYGVKD.

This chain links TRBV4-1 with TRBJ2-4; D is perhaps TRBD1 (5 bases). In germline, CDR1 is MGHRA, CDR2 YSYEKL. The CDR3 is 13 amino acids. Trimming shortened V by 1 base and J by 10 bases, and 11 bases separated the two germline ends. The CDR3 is CASSQGLDIIQYF. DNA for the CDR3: TGCGCCAGCAGCCAAGGCCTGGACATAATTCAGTACTTC.

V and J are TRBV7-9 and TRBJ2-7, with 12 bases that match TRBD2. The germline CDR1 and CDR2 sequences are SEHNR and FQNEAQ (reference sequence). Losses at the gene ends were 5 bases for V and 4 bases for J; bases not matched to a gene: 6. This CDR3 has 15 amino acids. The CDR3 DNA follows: TGTGCCAGCAGCCCGGCTAGCGGGGGGGCATACGAGCAGTACTTC. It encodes CASSPASGGAYEQYF.

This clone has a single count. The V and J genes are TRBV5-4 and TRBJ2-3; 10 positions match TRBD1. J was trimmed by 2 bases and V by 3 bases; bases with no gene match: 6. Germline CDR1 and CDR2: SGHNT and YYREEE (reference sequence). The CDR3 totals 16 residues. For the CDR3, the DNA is TGTGCCAGCAGCTGGCGGGACAGGGGAAACACAGATACGCAGTATTTT. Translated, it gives CASSWRDRGNTDTQYF.

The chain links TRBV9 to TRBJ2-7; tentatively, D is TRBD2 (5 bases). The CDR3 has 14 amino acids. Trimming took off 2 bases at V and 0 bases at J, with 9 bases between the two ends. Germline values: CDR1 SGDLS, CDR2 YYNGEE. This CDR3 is CASSVRGSSYEQYF. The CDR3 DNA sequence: TGTGCCAGCAGCGTGAGAGGGAGCTCCTACGAGCAGTACTTC.

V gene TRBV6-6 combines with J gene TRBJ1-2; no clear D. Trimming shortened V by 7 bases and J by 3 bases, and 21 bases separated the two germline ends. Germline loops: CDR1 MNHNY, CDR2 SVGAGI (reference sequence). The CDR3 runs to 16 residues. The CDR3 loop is CASILGPADLYYGYTF. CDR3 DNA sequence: TGTGCCAGCATCCTAGGGCCGGCAGACCTCTACTATGGCTACACCTTC.

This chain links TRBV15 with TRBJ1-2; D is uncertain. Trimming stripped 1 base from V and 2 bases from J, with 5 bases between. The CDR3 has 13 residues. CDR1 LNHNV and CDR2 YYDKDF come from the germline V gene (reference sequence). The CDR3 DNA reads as TGTGCCACCAGCAGAGGACCCAACTATGGCTACACCTTC. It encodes CATSRGPNYGYTF. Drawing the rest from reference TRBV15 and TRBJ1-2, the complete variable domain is DAMVIQNPRYQVTQFGKPVTLSCSQTLNHNVMYWYQQKSSQAPKLLFHYYDKDFNNEADTPDNFQSRRPNTSFCFLDIRSPGLGDTAMYLCATSRGPNYGYTFGSGTRLTVV.

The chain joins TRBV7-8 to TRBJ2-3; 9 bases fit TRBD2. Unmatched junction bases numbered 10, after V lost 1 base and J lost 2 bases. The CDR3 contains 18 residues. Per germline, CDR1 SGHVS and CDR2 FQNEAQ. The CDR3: CASSLELAGYLFTDTQYF. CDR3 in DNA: TGTGCCAGCAGCTTAGAGCTAGCGGGATACCTATTCACAGATACGCAGTATTTT.

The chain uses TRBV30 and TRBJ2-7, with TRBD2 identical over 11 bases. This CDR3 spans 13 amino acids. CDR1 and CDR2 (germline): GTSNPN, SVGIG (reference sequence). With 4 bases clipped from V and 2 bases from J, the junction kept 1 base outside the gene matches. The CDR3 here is CAWTSGGTYEQYF. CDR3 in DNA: TGTGCCTGGACTAGCGGGGGGACCTACGAGCAGTACTTC.

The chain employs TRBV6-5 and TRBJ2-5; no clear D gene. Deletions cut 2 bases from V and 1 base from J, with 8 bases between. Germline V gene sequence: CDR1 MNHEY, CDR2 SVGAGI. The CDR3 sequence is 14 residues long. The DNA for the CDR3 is TGTGCCAGCAGTTACGCGGCAGCCCAAGAGACCCAGTACTTC. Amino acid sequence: CASSYAAAQETQYF.

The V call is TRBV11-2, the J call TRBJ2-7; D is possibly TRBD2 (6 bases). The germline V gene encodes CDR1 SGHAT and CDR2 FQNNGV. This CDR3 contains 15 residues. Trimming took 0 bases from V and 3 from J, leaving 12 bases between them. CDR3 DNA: TGTGCCAGCAGCTTAGAGATAGCGGCCCACTACGAGCAGTACTTC. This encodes CASSLEIAAHYEQYF.

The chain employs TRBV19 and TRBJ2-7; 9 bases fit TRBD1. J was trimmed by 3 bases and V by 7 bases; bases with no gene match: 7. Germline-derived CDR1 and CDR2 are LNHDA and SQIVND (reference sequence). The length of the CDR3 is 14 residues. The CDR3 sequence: CASTPGQGFYEQYF. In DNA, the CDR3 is TGTGCCAGTACCCCGGGACAGGGCTTCTACGAGCAGTACTTC.

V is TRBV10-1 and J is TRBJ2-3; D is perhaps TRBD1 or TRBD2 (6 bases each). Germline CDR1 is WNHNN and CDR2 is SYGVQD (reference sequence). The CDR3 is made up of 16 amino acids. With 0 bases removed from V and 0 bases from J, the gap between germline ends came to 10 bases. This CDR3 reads CASSESVGGSTDTQYF. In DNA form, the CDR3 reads TGCGCCAGCAGTGAGTCGGTGGGGGGCAGCACAGATACGCAGTATTTT.